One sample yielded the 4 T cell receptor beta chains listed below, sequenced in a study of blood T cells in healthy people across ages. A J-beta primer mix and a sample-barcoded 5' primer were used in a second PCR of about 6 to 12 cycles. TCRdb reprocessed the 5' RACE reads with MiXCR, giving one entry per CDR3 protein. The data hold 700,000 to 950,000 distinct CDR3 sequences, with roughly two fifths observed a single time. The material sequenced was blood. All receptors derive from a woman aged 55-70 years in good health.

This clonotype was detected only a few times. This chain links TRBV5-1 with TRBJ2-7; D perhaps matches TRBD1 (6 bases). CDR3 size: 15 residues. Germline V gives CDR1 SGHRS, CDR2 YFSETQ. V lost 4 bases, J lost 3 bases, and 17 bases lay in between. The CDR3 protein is CASSADRTPDYEQYF. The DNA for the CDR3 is TGCGCCAGCAGCGCCGACAGGACCCCTGACTACGAGCAGTACTTC. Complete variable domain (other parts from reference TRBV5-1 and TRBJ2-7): KAGVTQTPRYLIKTRGQQVTLSCSPISGHRSVSWYQQTPGQGLQFLFEYFSETQRNKGNFPGRFSGRQFSNSRSEMNVSTLELGDSALYLCASSADRTPDYEQYFGPGTRLTVT.

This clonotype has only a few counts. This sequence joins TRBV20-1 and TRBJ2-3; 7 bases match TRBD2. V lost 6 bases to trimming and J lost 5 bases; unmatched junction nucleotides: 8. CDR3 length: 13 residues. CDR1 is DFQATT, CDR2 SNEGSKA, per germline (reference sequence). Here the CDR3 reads CSALRREIDTQYF. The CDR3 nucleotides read TGCAGTGCGCTAAGGCGGGAGATAGATACGCAGTATTTT.

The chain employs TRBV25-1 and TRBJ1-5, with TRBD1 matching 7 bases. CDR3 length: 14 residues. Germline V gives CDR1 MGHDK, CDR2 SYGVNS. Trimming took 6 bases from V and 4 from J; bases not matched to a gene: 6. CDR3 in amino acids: CASRQTGRNQPQHF. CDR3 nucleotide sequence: TGTGCCAGCAGACAGACAGGGAGGAATCAGCCCCAGCATTTT. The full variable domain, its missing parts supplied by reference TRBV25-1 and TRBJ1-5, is EADIYQTPRYLVIGTGKKITLECSQTMGHDKMYWYQQDPGMELHLIHYSYGVNSTEKGDLSSESTVSRIRTEHFPLTLESARPSHTSQYLCASRQTGRNQPQHFGDGTRLSIL.

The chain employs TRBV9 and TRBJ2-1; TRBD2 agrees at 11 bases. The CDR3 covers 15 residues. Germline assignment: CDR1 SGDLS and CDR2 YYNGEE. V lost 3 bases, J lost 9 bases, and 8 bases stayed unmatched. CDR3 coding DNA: TGTGCCAGCAGCGACACTAGCGGGAGACGAGGTGAGCAGTTCTTC. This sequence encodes CASSDTSGRRGEQFF.